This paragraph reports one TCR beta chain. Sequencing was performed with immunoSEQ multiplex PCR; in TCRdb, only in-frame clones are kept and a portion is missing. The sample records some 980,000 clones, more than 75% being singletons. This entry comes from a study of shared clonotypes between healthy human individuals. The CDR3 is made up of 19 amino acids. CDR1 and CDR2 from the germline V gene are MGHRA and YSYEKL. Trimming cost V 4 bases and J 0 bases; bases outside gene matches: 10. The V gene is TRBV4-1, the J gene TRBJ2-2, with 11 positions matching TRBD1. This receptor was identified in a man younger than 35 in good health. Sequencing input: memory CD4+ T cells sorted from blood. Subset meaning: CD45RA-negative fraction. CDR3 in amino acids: CASSRGTGGRAANTGELFF. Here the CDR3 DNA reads TGCGCCAGCAGCCGGGGGACAGGGGGTCGCGCGGCGAACACCGGGGAGCTGTTTTTT.